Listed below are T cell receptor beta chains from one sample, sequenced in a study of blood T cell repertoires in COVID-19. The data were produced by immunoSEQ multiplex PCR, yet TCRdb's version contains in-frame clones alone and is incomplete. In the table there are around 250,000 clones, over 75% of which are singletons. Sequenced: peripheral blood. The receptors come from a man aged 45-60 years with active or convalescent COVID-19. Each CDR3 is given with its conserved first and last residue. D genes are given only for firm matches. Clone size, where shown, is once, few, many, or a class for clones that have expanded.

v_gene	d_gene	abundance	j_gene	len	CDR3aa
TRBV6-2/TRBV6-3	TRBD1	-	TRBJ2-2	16	CASSFPQGAHPGELFF
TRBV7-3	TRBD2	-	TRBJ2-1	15	CASSLETSVNNEQFF
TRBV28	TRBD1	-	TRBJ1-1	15	CASSTAGTGVTEAFF
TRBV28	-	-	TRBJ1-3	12	CASSLLGNTIYF
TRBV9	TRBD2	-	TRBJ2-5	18	CASSVGFLAGGPGETQYF
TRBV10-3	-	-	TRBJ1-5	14	CAISGAGAHQPQHF
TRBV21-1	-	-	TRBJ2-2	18	CASTSCERGKRGTGELFF
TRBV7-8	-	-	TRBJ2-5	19	CASSLRGSPVKPTRETQYF
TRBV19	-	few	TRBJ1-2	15	CASSMVGMGNYGYTF
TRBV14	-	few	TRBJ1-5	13	CASSRITGQPQHF
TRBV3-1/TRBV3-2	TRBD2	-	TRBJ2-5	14	CASSQGTSGETQYF
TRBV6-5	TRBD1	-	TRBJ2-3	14	CGSSRTGGGDTQYF
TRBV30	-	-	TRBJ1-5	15	CAWSAGGVLDQPQHF
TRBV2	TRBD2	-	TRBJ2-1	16	CASSGTSGILDNEQFF
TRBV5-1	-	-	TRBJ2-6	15	CASSSQGSGANVLTF
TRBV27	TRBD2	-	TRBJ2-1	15	CASNAVTSGRSGQFF
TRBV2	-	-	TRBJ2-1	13	CASSVYRGNEQFF
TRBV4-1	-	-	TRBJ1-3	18	CASSQGVLRREAGNTIYF
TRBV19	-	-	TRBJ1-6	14	CASSPGNSNSPLHF
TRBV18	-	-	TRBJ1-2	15	CASSPQGQGAYGYTF
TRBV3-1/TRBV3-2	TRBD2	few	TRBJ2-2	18	CASSPPGAGGRNTGELFF
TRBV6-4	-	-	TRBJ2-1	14	CASSDGGAYNEQFF
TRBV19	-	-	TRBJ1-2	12	CASSIPPGGYTF
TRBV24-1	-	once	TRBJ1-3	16	CATSDLMWSSGNTIYF
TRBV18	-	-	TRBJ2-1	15	CASSPGGGSYNEQFF
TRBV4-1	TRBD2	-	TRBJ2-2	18	CASSQASSGILNTGELFF
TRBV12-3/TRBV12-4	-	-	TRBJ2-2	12	CASSFSRGELFF
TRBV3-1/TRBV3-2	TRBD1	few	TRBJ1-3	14	CASSVQGAGNTIYF
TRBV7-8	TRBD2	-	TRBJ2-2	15	CASNAGGPNTGELFF
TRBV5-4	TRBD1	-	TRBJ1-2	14	CASSPSGTGDGYTF
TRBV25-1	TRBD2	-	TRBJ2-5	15	CASSDTGTRQETQYF